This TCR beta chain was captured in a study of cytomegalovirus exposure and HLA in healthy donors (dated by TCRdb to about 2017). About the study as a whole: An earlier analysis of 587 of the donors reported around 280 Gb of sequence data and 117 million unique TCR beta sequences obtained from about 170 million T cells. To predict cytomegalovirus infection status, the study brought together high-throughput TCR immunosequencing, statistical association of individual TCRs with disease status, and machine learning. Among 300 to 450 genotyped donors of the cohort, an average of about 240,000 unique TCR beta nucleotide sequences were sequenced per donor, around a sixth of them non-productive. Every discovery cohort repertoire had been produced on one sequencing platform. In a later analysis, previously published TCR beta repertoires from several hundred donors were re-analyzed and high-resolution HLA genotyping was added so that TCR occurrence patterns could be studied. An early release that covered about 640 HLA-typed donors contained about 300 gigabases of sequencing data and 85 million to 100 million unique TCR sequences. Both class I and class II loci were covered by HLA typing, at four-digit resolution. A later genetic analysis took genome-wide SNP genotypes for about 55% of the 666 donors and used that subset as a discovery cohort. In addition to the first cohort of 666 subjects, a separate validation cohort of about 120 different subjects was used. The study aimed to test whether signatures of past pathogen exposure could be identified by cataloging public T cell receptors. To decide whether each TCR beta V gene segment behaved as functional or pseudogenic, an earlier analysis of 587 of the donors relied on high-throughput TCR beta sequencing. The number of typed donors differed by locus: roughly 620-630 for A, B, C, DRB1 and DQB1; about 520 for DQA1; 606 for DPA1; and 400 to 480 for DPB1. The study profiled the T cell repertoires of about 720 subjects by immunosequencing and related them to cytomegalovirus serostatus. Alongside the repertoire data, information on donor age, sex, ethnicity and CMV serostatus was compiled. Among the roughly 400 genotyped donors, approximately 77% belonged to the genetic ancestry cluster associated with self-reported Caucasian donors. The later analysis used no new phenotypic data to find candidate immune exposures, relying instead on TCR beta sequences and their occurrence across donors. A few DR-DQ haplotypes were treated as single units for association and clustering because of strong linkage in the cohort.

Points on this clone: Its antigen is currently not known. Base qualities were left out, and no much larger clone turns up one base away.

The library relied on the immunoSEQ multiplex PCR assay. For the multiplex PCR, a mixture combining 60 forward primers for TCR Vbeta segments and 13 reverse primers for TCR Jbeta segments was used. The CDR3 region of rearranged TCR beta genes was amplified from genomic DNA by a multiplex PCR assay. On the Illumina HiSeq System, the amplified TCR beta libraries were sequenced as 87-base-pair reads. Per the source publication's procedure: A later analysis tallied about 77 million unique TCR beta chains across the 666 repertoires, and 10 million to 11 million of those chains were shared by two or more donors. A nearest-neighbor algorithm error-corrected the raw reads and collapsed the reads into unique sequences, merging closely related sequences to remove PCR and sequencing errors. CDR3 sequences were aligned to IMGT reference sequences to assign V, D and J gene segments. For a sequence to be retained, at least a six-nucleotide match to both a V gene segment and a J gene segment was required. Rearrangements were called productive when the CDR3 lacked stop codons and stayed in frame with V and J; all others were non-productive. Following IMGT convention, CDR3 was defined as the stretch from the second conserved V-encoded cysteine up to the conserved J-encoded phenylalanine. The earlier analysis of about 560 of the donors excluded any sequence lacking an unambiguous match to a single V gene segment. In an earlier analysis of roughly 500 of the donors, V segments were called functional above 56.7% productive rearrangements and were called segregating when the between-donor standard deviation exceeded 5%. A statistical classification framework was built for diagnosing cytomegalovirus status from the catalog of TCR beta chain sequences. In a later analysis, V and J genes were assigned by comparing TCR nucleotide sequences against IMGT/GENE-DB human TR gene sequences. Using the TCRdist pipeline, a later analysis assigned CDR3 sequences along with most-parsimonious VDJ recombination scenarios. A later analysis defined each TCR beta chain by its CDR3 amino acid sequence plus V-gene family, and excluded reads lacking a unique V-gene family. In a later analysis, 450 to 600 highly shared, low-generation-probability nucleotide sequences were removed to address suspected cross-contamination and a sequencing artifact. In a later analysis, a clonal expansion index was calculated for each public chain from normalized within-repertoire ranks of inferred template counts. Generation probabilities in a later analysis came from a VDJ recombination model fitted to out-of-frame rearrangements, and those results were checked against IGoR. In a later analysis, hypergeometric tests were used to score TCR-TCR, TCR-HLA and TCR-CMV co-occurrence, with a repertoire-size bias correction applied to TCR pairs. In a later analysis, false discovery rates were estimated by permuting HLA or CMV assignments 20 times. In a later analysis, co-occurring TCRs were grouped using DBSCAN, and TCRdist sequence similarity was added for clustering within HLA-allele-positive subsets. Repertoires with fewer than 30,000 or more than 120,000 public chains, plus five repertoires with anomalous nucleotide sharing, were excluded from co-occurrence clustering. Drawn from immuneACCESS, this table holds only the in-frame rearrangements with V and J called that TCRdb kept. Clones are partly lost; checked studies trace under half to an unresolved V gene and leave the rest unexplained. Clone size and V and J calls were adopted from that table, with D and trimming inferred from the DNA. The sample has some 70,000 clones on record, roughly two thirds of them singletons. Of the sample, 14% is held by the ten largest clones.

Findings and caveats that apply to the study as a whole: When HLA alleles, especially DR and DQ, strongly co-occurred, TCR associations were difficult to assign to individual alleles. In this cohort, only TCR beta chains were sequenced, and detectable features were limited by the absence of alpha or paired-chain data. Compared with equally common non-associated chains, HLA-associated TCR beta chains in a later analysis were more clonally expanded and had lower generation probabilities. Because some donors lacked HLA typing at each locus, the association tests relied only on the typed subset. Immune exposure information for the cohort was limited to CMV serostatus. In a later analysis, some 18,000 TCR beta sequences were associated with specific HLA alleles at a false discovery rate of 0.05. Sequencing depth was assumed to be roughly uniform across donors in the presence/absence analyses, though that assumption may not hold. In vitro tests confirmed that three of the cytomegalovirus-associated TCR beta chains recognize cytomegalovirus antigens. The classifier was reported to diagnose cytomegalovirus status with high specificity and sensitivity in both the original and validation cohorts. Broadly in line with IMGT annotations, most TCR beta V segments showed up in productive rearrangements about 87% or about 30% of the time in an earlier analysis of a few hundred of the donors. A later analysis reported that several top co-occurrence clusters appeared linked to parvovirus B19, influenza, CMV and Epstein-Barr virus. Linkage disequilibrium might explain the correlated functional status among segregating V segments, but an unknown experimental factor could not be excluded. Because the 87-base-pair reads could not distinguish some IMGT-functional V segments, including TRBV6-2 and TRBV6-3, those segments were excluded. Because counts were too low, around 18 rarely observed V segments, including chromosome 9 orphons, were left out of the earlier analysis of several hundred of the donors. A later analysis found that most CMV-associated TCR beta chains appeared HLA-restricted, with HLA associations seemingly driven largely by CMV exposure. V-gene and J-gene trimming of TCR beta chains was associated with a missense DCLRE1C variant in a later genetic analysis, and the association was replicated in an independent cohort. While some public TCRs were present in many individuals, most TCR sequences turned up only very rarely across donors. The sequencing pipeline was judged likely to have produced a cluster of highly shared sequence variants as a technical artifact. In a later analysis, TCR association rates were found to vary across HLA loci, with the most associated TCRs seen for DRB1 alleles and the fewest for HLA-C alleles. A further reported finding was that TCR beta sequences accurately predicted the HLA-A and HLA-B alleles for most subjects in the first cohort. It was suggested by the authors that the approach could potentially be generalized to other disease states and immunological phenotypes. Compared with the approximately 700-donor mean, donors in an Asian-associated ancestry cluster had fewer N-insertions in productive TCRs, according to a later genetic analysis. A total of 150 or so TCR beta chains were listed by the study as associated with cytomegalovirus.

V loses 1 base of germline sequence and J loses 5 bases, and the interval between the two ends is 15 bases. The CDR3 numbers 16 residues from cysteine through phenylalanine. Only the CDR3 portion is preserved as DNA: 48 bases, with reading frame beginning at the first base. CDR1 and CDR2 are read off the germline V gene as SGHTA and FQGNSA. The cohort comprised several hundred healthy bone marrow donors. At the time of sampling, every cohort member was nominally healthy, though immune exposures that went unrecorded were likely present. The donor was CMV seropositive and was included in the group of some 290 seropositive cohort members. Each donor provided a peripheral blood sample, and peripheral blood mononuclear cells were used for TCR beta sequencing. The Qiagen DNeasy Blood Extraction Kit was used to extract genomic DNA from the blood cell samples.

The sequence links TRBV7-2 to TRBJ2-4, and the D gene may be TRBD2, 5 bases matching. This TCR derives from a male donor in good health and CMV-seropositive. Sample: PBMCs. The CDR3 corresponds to CASSLVAGSSQNIQYF. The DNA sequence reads TGTGCCAGCAGCTTAGTCGCAGGCTCTAGCCAAAACATTCAGTACTTC.